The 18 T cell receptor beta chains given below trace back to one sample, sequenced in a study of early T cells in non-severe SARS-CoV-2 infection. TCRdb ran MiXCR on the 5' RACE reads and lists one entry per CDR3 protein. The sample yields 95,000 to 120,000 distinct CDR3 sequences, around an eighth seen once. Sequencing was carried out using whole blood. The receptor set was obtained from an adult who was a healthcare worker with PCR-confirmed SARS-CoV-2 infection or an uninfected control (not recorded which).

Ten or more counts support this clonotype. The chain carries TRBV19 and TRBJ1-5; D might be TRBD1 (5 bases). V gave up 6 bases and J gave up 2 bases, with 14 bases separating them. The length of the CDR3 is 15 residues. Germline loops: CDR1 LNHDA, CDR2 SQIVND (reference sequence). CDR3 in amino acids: CASRPLEGGNQPQHF. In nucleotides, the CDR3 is TGTGCCAGTAGACCCCTAGAAGGGGGCAATCAGCCCCAGCATTTT.

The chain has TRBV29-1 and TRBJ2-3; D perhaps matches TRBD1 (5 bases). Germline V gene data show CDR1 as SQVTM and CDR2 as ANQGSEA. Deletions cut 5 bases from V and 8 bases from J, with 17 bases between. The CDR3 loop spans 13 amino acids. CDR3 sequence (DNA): TGCAGCGTTCTTGGAAGGGGAACTGGTACGCAGTATTTT. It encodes CSVLGRGTGTQYF.

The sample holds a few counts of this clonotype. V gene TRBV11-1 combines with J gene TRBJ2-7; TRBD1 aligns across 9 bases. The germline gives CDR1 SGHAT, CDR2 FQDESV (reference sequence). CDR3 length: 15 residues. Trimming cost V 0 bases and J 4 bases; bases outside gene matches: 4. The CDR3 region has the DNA TGTGCCAGCAGCTTAGCGCCGGGACAGGGTTACGAGCAGTACTTC. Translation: CASSLAPGQGYEQYF.

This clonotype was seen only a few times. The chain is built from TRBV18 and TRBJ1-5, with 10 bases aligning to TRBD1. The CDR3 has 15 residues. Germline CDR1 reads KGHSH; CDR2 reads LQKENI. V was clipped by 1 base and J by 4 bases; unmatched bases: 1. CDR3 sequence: CASSPRGQGNQPQHF. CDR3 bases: TGTGCCAGCTCACCACGGGGACAGGGGAATCAGCCCCAGCATTTT.

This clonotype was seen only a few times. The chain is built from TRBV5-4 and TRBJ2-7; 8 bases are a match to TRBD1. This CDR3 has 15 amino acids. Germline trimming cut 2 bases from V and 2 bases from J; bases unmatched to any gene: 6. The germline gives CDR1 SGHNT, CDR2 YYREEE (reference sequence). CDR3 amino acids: CASSFNRGIPYEQYF. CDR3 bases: TGTGCCAGCAGCTTTAACAGGGGGATCCCCTACGAGCAGTACTTC.

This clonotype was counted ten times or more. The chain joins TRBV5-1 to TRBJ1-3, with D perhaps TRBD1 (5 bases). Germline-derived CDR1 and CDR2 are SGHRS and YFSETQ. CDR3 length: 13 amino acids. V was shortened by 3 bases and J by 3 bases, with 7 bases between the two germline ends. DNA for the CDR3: TGCGCCAGCAGCTCCGACAGTGGAAACACCATATATTTT. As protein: CASSSDSGNTIYF.

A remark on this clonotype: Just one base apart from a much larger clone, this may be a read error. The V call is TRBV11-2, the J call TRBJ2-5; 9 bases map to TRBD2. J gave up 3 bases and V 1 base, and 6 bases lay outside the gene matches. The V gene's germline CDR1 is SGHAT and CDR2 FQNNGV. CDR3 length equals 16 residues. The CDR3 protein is CASSLAGLATEETQYF. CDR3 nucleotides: TGTGCCAGCAGCTTAGCAGGACTAGCGACGGAAGAGACCCAGTACTTC.

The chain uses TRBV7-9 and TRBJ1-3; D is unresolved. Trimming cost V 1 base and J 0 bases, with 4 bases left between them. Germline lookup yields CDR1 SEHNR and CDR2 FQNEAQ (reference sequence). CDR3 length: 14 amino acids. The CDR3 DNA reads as TGTGCCAGCAGCTTAGATACCTCTGGAAACACCATATATTTT. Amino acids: CASSLDTSGNTIYF.

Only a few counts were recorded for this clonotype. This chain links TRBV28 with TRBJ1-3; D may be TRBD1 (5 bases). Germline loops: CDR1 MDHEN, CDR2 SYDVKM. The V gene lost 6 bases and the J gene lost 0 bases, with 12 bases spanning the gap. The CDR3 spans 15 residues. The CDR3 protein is CASRTDRASGNTIYF. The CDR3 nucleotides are TGTGCCAGCAGAACAGACAGAGCCTCTGGAAACACCATATATTTT.

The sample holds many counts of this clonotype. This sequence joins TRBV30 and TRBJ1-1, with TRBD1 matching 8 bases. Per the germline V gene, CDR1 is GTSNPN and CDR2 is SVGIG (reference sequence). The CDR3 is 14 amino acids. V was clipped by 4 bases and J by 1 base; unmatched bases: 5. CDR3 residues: CAWKGDRPNTEAFF. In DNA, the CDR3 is TGTGCCTGGAAGGGGGACAGGCCGAACACTGAAGCTTTCTTT.

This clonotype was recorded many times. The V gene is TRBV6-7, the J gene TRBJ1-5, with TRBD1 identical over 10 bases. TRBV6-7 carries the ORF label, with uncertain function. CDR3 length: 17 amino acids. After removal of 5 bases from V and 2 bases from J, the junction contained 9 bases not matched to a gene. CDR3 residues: CASSAWDRGVGNQPQHF. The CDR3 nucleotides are TGTGCCAGCAGTGCCTGGGACAGGGGAGTGGGCAATCAGCCCCAGCATTTT.

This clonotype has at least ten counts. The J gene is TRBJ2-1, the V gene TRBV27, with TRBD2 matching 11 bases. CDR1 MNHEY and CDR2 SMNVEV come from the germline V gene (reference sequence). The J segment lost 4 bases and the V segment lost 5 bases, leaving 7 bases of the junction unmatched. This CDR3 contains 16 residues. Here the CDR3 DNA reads TGTGCCAGCAGTGCAATAGCGGGGGGGCAATACAATGAGCAGTTCTTC. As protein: CASSAIAGGQYNEQFF.

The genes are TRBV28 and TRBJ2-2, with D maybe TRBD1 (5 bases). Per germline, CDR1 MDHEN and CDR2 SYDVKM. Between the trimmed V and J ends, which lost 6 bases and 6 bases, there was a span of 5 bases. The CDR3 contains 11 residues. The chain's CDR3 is CASSRAGELFF. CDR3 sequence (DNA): TGTGCCAGCAGCAGGGCCGGGGAGCTGTTTTTT. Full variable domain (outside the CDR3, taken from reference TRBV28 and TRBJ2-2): DVKVTQSSRYLVKRTGEKVFLECVQDMDHENMFWYRQDPGLGLRLIYFSYDVKMKEKGDIPEGYSVSREKKERFSLILESASTNQTSMYLCASSRAGELFFGEGSRLTVL.

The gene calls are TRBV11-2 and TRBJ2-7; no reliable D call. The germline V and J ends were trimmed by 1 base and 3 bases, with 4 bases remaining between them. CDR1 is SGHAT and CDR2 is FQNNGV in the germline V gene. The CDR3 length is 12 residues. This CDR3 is CASSLGHYEQYF. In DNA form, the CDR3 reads TGTGCCAGCAGCTTAGGTCACTACGAGCAGTACTTC.

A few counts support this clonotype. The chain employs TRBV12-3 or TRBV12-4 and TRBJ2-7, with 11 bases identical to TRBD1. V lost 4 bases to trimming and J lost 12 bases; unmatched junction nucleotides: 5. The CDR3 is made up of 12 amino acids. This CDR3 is CASSSGQGARYF. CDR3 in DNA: TGTGCCAGCAGTTCTGGACAGGGGGCGAGGTACTTC.

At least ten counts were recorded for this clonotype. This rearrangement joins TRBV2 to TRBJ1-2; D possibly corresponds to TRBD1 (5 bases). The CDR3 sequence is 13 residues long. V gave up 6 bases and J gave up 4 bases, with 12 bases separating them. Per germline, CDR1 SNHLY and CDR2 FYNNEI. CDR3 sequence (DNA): TGTGCCAGCAGCCAATGGGGCTCCTATGGCTACACCTTC. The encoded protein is CASSQWGSYGYTF.

In DNA form, the CDR3 reads TGCGCCAGCAGCTTGCCTACAGGGAATAGAAACACCATATATTTT. Its translation is CASSLPTGNRNTIYF. This chain connects TRBV5-1 to TRBJ1-3; possibly TRBD1 for D (6 bases). Germline CDR1 reads SGHRS; CDR2 reads YFSETQ. V lost 1 base and J lost 5, with 13 bases in between. The CDR3 contains 15 residues.

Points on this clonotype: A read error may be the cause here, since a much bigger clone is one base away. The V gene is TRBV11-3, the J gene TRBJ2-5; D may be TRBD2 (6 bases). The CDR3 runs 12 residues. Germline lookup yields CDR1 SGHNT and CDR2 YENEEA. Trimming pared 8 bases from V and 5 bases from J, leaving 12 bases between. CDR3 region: CASCRRGETQYF. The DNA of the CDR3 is TGTGCCAGCTGCAGGAGGGGTGAGACCCAGTACTTC.